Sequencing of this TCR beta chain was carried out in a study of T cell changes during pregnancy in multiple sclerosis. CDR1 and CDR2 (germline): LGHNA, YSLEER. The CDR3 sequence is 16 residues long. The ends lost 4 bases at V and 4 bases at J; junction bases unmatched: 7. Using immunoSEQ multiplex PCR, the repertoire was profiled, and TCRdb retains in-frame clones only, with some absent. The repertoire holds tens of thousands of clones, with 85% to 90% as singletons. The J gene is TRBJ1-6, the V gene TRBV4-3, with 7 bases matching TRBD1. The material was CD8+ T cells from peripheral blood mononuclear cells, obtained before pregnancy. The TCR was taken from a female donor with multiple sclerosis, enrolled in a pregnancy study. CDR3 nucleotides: TGCGCCAGCAGCCGGATAGGACAGGTTTATAATTCACCCCTCCACTTT. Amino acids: CASSRIGQVYNSPLHF.